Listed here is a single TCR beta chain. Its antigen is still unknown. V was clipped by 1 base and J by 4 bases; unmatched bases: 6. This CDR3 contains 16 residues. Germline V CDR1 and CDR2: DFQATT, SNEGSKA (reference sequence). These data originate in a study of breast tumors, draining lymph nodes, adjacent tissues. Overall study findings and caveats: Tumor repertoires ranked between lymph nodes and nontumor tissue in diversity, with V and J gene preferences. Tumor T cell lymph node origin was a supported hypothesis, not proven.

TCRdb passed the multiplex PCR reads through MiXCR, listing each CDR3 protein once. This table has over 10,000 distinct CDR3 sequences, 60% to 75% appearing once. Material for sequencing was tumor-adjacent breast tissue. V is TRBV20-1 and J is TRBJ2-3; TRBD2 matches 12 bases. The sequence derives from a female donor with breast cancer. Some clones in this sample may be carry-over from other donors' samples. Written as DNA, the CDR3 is TGCAGTGCTAGAGGGCCTAGCGGGAGGGGGTCAGATACGCAGTATTTT. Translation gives CSARGPSGRGSDTQYF.